This T cell receptor beta chain is from a study of OX40 agonist ivuxolimab in advanced cancers. The repertoire was sequenced with immunoSEQ multiplex PCR; TCRdb's copy has only in-frame clones and lacks some. The sample yields fewer than 65,000 clones, roughly 90% seen once. Worth noting for this clone: What it binds is not known.

The CDR3 is 19 residues long. Germline V gives CDR1 SGHAT, CDR2 FQNNGV. Trimming took 4 bases from V and 7 from J; bases not matched to a gene: 22. General study results and limits: Also showing low normalized T-cell clonal expansion were some of the nonresponders.

This receptor was obtained from an adult with an advanced solid tumor such as melanoma, head and neck, liver or kidney cancer. This sample comprised CD4+ or CD8+ T cells sorted from blood, obtained in a trial of the OX40 agonist ivuxolimab. This rearrangement joins TRBV11-2 to TRBJ2-1, with 7 bases matching TRBD2. Here the CDR3 reads CASSSSVPPLVGRRNEQFF. The CDR3, as DNA: TGTGCCAGCAGCTCCTCGGTCCCCCCCCTCGTCGGGAGGAGGAATGAGCAGTTCTTC.